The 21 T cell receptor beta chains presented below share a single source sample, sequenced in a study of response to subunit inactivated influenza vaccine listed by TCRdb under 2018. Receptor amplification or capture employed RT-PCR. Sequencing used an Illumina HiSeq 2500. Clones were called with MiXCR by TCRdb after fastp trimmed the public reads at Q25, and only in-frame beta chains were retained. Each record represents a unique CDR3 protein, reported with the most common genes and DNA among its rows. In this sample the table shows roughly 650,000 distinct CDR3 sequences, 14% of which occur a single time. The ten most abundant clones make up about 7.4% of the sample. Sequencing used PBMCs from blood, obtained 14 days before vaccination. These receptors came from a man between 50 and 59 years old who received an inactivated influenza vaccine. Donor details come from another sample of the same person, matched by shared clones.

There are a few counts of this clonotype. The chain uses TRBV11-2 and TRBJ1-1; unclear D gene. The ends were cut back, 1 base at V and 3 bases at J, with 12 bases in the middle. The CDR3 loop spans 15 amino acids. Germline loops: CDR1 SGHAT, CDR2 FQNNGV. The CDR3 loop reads CASSLALTRDTEAFF. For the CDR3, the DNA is TGTGCCAGCAGCTTAGCGCTGACCCGAGACACTGAAGCTTTCTTT.

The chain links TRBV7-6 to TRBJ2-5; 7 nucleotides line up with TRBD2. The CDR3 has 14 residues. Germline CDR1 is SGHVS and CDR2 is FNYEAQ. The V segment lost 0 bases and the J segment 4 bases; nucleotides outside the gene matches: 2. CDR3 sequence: CASSLAASGETQYF. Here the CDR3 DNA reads TGTGCCAGCAGCTTAGCGGCTAGCGGAGAGACCCAGTACTTC.

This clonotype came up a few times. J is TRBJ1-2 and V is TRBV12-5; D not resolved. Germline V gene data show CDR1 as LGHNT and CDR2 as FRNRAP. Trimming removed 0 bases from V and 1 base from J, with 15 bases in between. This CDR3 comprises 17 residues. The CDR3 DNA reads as TGTGCTAGTGGTTTGGTACTAAGCCCCTCCGGTAACTATGGCTACACCTTC. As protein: CASGLVLSPSGNYGYTF.

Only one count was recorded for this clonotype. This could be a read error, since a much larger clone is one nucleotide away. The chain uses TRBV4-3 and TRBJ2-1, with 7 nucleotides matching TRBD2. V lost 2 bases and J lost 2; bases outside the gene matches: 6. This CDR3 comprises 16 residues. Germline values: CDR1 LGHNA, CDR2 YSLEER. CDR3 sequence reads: CASSQSLAVTYNEQFF. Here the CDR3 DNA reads TGCGCCAGCAGCCAAAGCCTAGCGGTAACCTACAATGAGCAGTTCTTC.

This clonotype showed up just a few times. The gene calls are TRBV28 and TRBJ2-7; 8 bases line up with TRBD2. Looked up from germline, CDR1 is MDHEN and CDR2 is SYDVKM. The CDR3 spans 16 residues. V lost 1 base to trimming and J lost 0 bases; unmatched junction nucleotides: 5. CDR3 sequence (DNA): TGTGCCAGCAGTTTATCTGGCGGGGGGAGCTCCTACGAGCAGTACTTC. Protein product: CASSLSGGGSSYEQYF. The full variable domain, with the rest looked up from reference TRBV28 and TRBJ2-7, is DVKVTQSSRYLVKRTGEKVFLECVQDMDHENMFWYRQDPGLGLRLIYFSYDVKMKEKGDIPEGYSVSREKKERFSLILESASTNQTSMYLCASSLSGGGSSYEQYFGPGTRLTVT.

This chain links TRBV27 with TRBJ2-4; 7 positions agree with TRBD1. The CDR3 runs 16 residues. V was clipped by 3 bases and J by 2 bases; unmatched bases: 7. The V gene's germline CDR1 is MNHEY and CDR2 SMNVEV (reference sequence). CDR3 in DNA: TGTGCCAGCAGTTTCGGGGCAGGGGGTTCCAAAAACATTCAGTACTTC. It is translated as CASSFGAGGSKNIQYF.

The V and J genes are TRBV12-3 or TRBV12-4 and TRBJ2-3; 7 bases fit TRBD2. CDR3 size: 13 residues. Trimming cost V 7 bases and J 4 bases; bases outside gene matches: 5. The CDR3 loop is CASKRDYSDTQYF. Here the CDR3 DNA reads TGTGCCAGCAAACGGGACTATTCAGATACGCAGTATTTT.

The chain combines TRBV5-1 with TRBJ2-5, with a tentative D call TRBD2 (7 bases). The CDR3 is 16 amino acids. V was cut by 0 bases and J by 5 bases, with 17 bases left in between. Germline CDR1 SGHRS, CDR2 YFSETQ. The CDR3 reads CASSLGPPGRGETQYF. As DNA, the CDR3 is TGCGCCAGCAGCTTGGGACCCCCAGGGAGGGGGGAGACCCAGTACTTC.

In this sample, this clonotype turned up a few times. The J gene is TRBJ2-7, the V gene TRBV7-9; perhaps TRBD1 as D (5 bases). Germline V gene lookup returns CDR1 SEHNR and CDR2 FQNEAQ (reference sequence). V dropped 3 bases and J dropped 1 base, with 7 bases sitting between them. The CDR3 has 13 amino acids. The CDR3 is CASSFRVSYEQYF. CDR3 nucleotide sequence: TGTGCCAGCAGCTTCAGGGTTTCCTACGAGCAGTACTTC.

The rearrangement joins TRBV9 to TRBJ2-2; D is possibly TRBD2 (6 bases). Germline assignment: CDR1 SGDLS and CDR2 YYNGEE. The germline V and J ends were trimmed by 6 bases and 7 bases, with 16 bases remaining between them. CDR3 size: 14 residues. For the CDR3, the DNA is TGTGCCAGCACCATGACTAGTCGCGGCGGGGAGCTGTTTTTT. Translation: CASTMTSRGGELFF. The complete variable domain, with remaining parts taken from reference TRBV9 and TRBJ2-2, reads DSGVTQTPKHLITATGQRVTLRCSPRSGDLSVYWYQQSLDQGLQFLIQYYNGEERAKGNILERFSAQQFPDLHSELNLSSLELGDSALYFCASTMTSRGGELFFGEGSRLTVL.

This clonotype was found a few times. Here the CDR3 DNA reads TGCAGCGTTGAGAGGGGAGGCTACGAGCAGTACTTC. Translation: CSVERGGYEQYF. The V gene is TRBV29-1, the J gene TRBJ2-7; D is perhaps TRBD2 (6 bases). The CDR3 spans 12 residues. Germline V gene data show CDR1 as SQVTM and CDR2 as ANQGSEA. Trimming stripped 3 bases from V and 3 bases from J, with 9 bases between.

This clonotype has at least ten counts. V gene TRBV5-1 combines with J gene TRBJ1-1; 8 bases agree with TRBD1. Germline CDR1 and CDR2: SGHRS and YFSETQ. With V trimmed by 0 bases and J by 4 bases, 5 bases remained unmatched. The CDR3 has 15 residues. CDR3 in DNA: TGCGCCAGCAGCTTGGCCGGACAGGGCGGCACTGAAGCTTTCTTT. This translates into CASSLAGQGGTEAFF.

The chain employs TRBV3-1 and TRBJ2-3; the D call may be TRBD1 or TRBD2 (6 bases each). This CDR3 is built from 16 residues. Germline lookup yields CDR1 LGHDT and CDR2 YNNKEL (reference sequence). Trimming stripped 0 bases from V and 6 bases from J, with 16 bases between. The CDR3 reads CASSQERLGGVDTQYF. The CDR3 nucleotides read TGTGCCAGCAGCCAAGAGCGACTAGGGGGAGTGGATACGCAGTATTTT.

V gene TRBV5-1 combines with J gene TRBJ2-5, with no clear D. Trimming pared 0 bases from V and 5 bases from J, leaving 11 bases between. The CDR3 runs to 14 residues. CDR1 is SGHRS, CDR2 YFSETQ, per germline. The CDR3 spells CASSLVQVGETQYF. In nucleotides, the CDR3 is TGCGCCAGCAGCTTGGTTCAGGTTGGTGAGACCCAGTACTTC.

CDR3 bases: TGTGCCAGCAGTGAATATCGGAGTAGCGGAGAGACCCAGTACTTC. Translated: CASSEYRSSGETQYF. The V call is TRBV25-1, the J call TRBJ2-5; tentatively, D is TRBD2 (6 bases). Germline V gene data show CDR1 as MGHDK and CDR2 as SYGVNS. V dropped 0 bases and J dropped 4 bases, with 12 bases sitting between them. The CDR3 extends over 15 amino acids.

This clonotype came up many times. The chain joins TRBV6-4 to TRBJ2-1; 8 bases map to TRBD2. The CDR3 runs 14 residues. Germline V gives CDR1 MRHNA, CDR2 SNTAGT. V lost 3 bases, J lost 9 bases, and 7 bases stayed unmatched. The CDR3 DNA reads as TGTGCCAGCAGTGAGAGCGGGGGAGGCGGTGAGCAGTTCTTC. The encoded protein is CASSESGGGGEQFF.

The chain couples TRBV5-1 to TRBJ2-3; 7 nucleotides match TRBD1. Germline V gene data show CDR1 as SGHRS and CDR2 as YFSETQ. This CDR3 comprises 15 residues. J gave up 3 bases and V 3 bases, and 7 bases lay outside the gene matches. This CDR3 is CASSSRDSGTDTQYF. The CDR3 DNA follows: TGCGCCAGCAGCTCCCGGGACAGTGGGACAGATACGCAGTATTTT.

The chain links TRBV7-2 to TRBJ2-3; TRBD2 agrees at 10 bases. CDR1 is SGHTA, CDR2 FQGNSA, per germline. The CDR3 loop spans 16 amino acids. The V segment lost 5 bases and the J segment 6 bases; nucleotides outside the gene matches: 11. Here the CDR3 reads CASSPRASGSGDTQYF. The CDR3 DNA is TGTGCCAGCAGCCCCCGTGCTAGCGGGAGTGGGGATACGCAGTATTTT.

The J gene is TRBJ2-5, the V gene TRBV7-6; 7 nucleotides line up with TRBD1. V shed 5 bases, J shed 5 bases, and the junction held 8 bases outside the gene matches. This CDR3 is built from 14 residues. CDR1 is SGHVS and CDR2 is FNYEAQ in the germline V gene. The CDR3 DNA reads TGTGCCAGCAGCCCGACAGGGAGACGGGAGACCCAGTACTTC. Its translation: CASSPTGRRETQYF.

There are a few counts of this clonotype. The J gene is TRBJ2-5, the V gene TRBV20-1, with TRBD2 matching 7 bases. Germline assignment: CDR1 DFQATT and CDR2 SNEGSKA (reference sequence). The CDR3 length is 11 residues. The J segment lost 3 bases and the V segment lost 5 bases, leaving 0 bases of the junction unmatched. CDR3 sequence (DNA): TGCAGTGCTCTAGCGGAAGAGACCCAGTACTTC. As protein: CSALAEETQYF.

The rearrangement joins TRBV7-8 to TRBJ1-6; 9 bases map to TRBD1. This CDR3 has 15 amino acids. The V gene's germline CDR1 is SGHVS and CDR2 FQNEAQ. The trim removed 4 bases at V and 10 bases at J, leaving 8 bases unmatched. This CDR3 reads CASSWGQGELSPLHF. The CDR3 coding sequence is TGTGCCAGCAGCTGGGGACAGGGAGAATTATCACCCCTCCACTTT.